This is a list of T cell receptor beta chains from one sample in a study of identical twins. Via MiXCR, TCRdb re-called the 5' RACE reads, giving one row per CDR3 protein. Here the sample spans 500,000 to 550,000 distinct CDR3 sequences, less than 25% being singletons. These records were also assigned to another study, of T cells expressing NK-cell markers.

The sample taken for sequencing was CD4+ T cells sorted from blood. These receptors were taken from a woman aged 18-29 years in good health. Each CDR3 is given with its conserved first and last residue. A D gene is named only where the DNA matches it firmly. Part of the rows lack a size; the others show once, few, many or a class for expanded clones.

v_call: TRBV4-2; j_call: TRBJ1-1; clone_size: few; cdr3_length: 19; d_call: TRBD1; cdr3_nt: TGTGCCAGCAGCCTTTTTCACCCTCTGGGGACAGGGGGGGGTACTGAAGCTTTCTTT; cdr3_aa: CASSLFHPLGTGGGTEAFF
v_call: TRBV4-3; j_call: TRBJ2-1; clone_size: many; cdr3_length: 18; d_call: TRBD2; cdr3_nt: TGCGCCAGCAGCCAAGGGTCGGGCGGGAGGTCCCTATACAATGAGCAGTTCTTC; cdr3_aa: CASSQGSGGRSLYNEQFF
v_call: TRBV20-1; j_call: TRBJ2-7; clone_size: .; cdr3_length: 14; d_call: TRBD1; cdr3_nt: TGCAGTGCTTCTGACCAAGGACAGGGCTTAGAGCAGTACTTC; cdr3_aa: CSASDQGQGLEQYF
v_call: TRBV20-1; j_call: TRBJ2-5; clone_size: .; cdr3_length: 12; d_call: .; cdr3_nt: TGCAGTGCAGGAGAGGGGGGGAAGACCCAGTACTTC; cdr3_aa: CSAGEGGKTQYF
v_call: TRBV2; j_call: TRBJ2-1; clone_size: .; cdr3_length: 12; d_call: .; cdr3_nt: TGTGCCAGCAGCCACCCGGCGGAGGAGCAGTTCTTC; cdr3_aa: CASSHPAEEQFF
v_call: TRBV20-1; j_call: TRBJ1-2; clone_size: .; cdr3_length: 14; d_call: TRBD1; cdr3_nt: TGCAGTGCTGACCCCGGACAGGCGGGCTATGGCTACACCTTC; cdr3_aa: CSADPGQAGYGYTF
v_call: TRBV7-9; j_call: TRBJ2-1; clone_size: many; cdr3_length: 13; d_call: .; cdr3_nt: TGTGCCAGCAGCTTAGCTGTCTACAATGAGCAGTTCTTC; cdr3_aa: CASSLAVYNEQFF
v_call: TRBV5-6; j_call: TRBJ1-1; clone_size: .; cdr3_length: 19; d_call: TRBD1; cdr3_nt: TGTGCCAGCAGCTTTAAGGTTCACGGACAGGGAGGGATGAACACTGAAGCTTTCTTT; cdr3_aa: CASSFKVHGQGGMNTEAFF
v_call: TRBV10-3; j_call: TRBJ2-2; clone_size: many; cdr3_length: 13; d_call: .; cdr3_nt: TGTGCCACGACGGGCCACCAAGGCGGGGAGCTGTTTTTT; cdr3_aa: CATTGHQGGELFF
v_call: TRBV3-1; j_call: TRBJ1-1; clone_size: .; cdr3_length: 15; d_call: .; cdr3_nt: TGTGCCAGCAGCCAAGACCCCAGGGGCAACACTGAAGCTTTCTTT; cdr3_aa: CASSQDPRGNTEAFF
v_call: TRBV4-3; j_call: TRBJ2-7; clone_size: .; cdr3_length: 15; d_call: TRBD2; cdr3_nt: TGCGCCAGCAGCGGACTAGCGGGAGGTTCGTACGAGCAGTACTTC; cdr3_aa: CASSGLAGGSYEQYF
v_call: TRBV12-3/TRBV12-4; j_call: TRBJ1-2; clone_size: .; cdr3_length: 16; d_call: TRBD1; cdr3_nt: TGTGCCAGCAGTTTAGGGGCAGGGGGTGTAGGCTATGGCTACACCTTC; cdr3_aa: CASSLGAGGVGYGYTF
v_call: TRBV29-1; j_call: TRBJ2-1; clone_size: few; cdr3_length: 16; d_call: .; cdr3_nt: TGCAGCGCAAATTCGGGCAGCGAGGCTTCCTACAATGAGCAGTTCTTC; cdr3_aa: CSANSGSEASYNEQFF
v_call: TRBV20-1; j_call: TRBJ2-6; clone_size: .; cdr3_length: 17; d_call: TRBD2; cdr3_nt: TGCAGTGCTGGAATAGCGGGGGGGCCTAGTGGGGCCAACGTCCTGACTTTC; cdr3_aa: CSAGIAGGPSGANVLTF
v_call: TRBV7-3; j_call: TRBJ2-5; clone_size: few; cdr3_length: 13; d_call: .; cdr3_nt: TGTGCCAGCAGCCGGTATGGGGTAGAGACCCAGTACTTC; cdr3_aa: CASSRYGVETQYF
v_call: TRBV10-3; j_call: TRBJ2-5; clone_size: few; cdr3_length: 13; d_call: TRBD1; cdr3_nt: TGTGCCATCAGTGGGACAGGGTCCGAGACCCAGTACTTC; cdr3_aa: CAISGTGSETQYF
v_call: TRBV6-5; j_call: TRBJ1-2; clone_size: .; cdr3_length: 12; d_call: .; cdr3_nt: TGTGCCAGCACGGTACAGGGCCTTGGCTACACCTTC; cdr3_aa: CASTVQGLGYTF
v_call: TRBV20-1; j_call: TRBJ1-6; clone_size: .; cdr3_length: 13; d_call: .; cdr3_nt: TGCAGTGCTAGGGAGAGGGGAGATTCACCCCTCCACTTT; cdr3_aa: CSARERGDSPLHF
v_call: TRBV5-5; j_call: TRBJ2-1; clone_size: .; cdr3_length: 15; d_call: TRBD1; cdr3_nt: TGTGCCAGCAGCATTTGGACAGGGGCCTTCAATGAGCAGTTCTTC; cdr3_aa: CASSIWTGAFNEQFF
v_call: TRBV5-1; j_call: TRBJ2-7; clone_size: many; cdr3_length: 15; d_call: TRBD2; cdr3_nt: TGCGCCAGCAGCTCCGGGACTAGCGGGAGAAGCGAGCAGTACTTC; cdr3_aa: CASSSGTSGRSEQYF
v_call: TRBV7-7; j_call: TRBJ2-1; clone_size: .; cdr3_length: 14; d_call: .; cdr3_nt: TGTGCTAGCAGCCCACAAGGGGCGGAAAGTGAGCAGTTCTTC; cdr3_aa: CASSPQGAESEQFF
v_call: TRBV29-1; j_call: TRBJ2-7; clone_size: few; cdr3_length: 10; d_call: .; cdr3_nt: TGCAGCGCCGCGGCCGACGAGCAGTACTTC; cdr3_aa: CSAAADEQYF